This record looks at one TCR beta chain sequence and its context. The antigen is unknown. V lost 3 bases and J 4 bases, leaving 15 bases between the germline ends. From germline, CDR1 is GTSNPN and CDR2 SVGIG (reference sequence). This CDR3 comprises 14 residues. The data were taken from a study of OX40 agonist ivuxolimab in advanced cancers. Study in general: Patients in the trial were receiving intravenous ivuxolimab every 2 weeks, at doses of 0.01 to 10 mg/kg. Patients were roughly 83% male with ages roughly 20 to 80, mean approximately 55. Study-level points and caveats: The study found that CD8+ T cells averaged more expanded clones than CD4+. Dose levels from 0.1 to 3.0 mg/kg saw CD4+ and CD8+ blood T cells expand clonally by week 6.

Produced via immunoSEQ multiplex PCR; TCRdb's table is partial and in-frame only. The table includes 40,000 or so clones, roughly four fifths detected once. The TCR was taken from an adult with an advanced solid tumor such as melanoma, head and neck, liver or kidney cancer. This chain joins TRBV30 and TRBJ1-2; D ambiguous. Sequencing was performed on CD4+ or CD8+ T cells sorted from blood, taken in a trial of the OX40 agonist ivuxolimab. DNA of the CDR3: TGTGCCTGGAGGCCGGGCTACGGAGCCTATGGCTACACCTTC. Its translation is CAWRPGYGAYGYTF.